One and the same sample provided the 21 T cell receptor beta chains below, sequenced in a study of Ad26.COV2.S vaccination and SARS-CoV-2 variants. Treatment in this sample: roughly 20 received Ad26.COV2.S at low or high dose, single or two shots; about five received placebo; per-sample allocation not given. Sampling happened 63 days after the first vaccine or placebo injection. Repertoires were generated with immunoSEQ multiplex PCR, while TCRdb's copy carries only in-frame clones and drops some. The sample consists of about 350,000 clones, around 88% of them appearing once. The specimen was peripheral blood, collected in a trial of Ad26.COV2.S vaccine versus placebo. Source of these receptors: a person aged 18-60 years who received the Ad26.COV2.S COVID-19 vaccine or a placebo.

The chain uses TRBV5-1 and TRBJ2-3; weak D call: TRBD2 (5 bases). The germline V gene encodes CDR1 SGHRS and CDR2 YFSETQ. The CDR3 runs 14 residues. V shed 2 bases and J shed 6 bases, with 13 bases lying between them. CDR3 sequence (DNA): TGCGCCAGCAGCTTCCCTCGGACTCCCGATACGCAGTATTTT. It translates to CASSFPRTPDTQYF.

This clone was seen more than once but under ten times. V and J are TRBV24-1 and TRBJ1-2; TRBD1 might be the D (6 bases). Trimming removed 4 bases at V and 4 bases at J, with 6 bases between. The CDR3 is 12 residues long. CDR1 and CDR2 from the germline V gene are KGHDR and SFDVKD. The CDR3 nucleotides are TGTGCCACCAGTGACAGGGGCTATGGCTACACCTTC. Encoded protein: CATSDRGYGYTF.

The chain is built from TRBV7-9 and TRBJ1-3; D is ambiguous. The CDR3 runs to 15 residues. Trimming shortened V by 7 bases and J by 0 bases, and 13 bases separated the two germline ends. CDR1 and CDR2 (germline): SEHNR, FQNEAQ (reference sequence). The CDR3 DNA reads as TGTGCCAGCACCACGACGACCCACTCTGGAAACACCATATATTTT. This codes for CASTTTTHSGNTIYF.

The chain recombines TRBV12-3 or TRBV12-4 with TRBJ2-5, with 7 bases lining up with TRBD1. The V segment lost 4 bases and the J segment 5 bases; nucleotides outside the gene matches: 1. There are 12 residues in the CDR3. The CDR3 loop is CASSSRGETQYF. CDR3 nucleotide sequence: TGTGCCAGCAGTTCCAGGGGGGAGACCCAGTACTTC.

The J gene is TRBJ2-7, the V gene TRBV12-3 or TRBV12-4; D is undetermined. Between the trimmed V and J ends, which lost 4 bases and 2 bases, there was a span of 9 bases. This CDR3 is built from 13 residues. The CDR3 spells CASSYDQTYEQYF. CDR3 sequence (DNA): TGTGCCAGCAGTTATGACCAAACCTACGAGCAGTACTTC.

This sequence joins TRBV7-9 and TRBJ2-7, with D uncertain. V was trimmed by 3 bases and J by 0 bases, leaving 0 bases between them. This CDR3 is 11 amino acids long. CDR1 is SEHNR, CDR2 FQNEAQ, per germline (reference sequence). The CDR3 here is CASSFSYEQYF. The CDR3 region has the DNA TGTGCCAGCAGCTTCTCCTACGAGCAGTACTTC.

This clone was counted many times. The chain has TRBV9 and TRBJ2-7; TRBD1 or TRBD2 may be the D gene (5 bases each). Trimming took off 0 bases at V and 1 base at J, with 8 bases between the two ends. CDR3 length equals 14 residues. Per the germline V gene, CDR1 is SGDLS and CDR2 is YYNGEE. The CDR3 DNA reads TGTGCCAGCAGCGTAGATGGGGGATCCTACGAGCAGTACTTC. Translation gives CASSVDGGSYEQYF.

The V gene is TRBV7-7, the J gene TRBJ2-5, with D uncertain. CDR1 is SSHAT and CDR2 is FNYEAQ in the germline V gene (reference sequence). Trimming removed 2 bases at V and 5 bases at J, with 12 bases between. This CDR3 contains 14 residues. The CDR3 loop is CASSLIRTEETQYF. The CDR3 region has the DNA TGTGCCAGCAGCTTAATCCGGACCGAGGAGACCCAGTACTTC. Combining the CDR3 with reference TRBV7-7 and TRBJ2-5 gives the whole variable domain GAGVSQSPRYKVTKRGQDVTLRCDPISSHATLYWYQQALGQGPEFLTYFNYEAQPDKSGLPSDRFSAERPEGSISTLTIQRTEQRDSAMYRCASSLIRTEETQYFGPGTRLLVL.

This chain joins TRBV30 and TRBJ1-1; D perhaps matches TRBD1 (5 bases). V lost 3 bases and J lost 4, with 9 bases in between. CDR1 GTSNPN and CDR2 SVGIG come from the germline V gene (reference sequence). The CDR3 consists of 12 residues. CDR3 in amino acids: CAWSPQGTEAFF. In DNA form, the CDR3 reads TGTGCCTGGAGCCCCCAGGGCACTGAAGCTTTCTTT.

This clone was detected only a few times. CDR3 in DNA: TGTGCCAGCAGCTTAGCAGGGGGCGCTAACGGAAACACCATATATTTT. Translated: CASSLAGGANGNTIYF. The chain is built from TRBV7-3 and TRBJ1-3; TRBD1 matches at 8 bases. This CDR3 contains 16 residues. The germline gives CDR1 SGHTA, CDR2 FQGTGA. With V trimmed by 2 bases and J by 4 bases, 7 bases remained unmatched.

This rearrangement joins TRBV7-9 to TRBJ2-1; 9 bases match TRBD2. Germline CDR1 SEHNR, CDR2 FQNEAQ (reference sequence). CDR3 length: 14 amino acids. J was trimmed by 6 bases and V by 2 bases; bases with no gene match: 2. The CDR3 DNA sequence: TGTGCCAGCAGCTTAAGTAGCGGGAGCAATGAGCAGTTCTTC. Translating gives CASSLSSGSNEQFF.

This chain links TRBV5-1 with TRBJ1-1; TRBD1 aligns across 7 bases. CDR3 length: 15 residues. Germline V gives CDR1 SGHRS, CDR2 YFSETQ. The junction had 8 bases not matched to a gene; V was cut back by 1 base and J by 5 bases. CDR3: CASSLTGDPGTEAFF. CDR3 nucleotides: TGCGCCAGCAGCTTGACAGGGGATCCTGGAACTGAAGCTTTCTTT.

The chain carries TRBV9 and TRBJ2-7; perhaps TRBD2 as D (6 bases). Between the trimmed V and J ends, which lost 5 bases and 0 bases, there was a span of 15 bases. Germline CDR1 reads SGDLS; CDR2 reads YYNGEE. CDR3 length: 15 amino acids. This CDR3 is CASSAGTGSSYEQYF. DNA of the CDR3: TGTGCCAGCAGTGCCGGGACTGGATCCTCCTACGAGCAGTACTTC.

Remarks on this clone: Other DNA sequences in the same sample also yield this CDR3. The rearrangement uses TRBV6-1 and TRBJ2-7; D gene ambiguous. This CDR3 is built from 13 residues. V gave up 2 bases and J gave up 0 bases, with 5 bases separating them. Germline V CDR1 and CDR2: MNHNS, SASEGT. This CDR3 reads CASSESSSYEQYF. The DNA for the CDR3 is TGTGCCAGCAGTGAATCCAGCTCCTACGAGCAGTACTTC.

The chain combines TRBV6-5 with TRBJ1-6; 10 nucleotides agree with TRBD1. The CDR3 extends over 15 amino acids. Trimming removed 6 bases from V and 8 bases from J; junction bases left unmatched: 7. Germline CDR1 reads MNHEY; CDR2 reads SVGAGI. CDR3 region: CASSAFGTGDSPLHF. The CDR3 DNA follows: TGTGCCAGCAGCGCGTTTGGGACAGGGGATTCACCCCTCCACTTT.

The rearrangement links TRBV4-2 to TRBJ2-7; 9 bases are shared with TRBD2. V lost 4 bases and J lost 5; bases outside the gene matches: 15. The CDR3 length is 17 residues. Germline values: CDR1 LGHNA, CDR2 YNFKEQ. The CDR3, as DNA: TGTGCCAGCAGCCCCACCTCCGTGGCTAGCGGGGCCGACGAGCAGTACTTC. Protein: CASSPTSVASGADEQYF.

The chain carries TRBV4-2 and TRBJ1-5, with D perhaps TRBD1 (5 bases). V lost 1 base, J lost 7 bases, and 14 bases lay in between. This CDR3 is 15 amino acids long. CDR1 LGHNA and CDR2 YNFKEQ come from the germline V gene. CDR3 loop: CASSQVPGDRQPQHF. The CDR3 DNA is TGTGCCAGCAGCCAAGTGCCGGGGGATCGGCAGCCCCAGCATTTT.

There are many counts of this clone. In nucleotides, the CDR3 is TGTGCCAGCAGTGAATTGGGGGGCGCGGGTAATGAAAAACTGTTTTTT. As protein: CASSELGGAGNEKLFF. The chain joins TRBV6-1 to TRBJ1-4, with D possibly being TRBD1 (6 bases). Germline CDR1 is MNHNS and CDR2 is SASEGT. The CDR3 sequence is 16 residues long. Between the trimmed V and J ends, which lost 2 bases and 4 bases, there was a span of 14 bases.

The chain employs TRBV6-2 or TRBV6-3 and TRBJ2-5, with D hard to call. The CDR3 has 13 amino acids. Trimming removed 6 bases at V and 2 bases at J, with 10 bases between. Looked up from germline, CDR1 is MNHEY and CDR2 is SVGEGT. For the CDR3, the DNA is TGTGCCAGCAGACCTACGGCTCAAGAGACCCAGTACTTC. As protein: CASRPTAQETQYF.

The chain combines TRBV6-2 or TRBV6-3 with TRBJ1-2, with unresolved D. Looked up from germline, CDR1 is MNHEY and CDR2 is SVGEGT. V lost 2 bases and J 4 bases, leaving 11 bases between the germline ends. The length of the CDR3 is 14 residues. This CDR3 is CASSYIGGSYGYTF. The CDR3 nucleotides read TGTGCCAGCAGTTACATTGGAGGCTCCTATGGCTACACCTTC.

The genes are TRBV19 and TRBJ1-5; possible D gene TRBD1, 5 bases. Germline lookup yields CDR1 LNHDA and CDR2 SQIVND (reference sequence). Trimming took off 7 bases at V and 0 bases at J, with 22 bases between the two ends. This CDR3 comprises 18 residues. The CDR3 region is CASTPRGTDRYSNQPQHF. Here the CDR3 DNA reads TGTGCCAGTACTCCCCGGGGGACGGACCGTTATAGCAATCAGCCCCAGCATTTT.